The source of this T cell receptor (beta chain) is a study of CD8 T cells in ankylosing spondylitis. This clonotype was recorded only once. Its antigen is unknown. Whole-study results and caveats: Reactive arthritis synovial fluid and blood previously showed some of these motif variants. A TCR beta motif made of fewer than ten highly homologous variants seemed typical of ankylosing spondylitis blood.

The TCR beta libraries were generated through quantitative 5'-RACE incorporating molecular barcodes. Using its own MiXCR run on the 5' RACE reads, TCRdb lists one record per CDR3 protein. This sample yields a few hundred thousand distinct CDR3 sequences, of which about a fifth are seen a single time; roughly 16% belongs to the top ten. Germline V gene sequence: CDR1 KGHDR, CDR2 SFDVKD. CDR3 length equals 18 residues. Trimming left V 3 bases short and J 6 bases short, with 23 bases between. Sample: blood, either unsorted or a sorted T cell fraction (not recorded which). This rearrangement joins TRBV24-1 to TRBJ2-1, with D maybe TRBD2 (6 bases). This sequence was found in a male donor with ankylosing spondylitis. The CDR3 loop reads CATSDGPHRRGSPNEQFF. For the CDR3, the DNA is TGTGCCACCAGTGATGGCCCCCACAGGAGGGGATCCCCCAATGAGCAGTTCTTC.